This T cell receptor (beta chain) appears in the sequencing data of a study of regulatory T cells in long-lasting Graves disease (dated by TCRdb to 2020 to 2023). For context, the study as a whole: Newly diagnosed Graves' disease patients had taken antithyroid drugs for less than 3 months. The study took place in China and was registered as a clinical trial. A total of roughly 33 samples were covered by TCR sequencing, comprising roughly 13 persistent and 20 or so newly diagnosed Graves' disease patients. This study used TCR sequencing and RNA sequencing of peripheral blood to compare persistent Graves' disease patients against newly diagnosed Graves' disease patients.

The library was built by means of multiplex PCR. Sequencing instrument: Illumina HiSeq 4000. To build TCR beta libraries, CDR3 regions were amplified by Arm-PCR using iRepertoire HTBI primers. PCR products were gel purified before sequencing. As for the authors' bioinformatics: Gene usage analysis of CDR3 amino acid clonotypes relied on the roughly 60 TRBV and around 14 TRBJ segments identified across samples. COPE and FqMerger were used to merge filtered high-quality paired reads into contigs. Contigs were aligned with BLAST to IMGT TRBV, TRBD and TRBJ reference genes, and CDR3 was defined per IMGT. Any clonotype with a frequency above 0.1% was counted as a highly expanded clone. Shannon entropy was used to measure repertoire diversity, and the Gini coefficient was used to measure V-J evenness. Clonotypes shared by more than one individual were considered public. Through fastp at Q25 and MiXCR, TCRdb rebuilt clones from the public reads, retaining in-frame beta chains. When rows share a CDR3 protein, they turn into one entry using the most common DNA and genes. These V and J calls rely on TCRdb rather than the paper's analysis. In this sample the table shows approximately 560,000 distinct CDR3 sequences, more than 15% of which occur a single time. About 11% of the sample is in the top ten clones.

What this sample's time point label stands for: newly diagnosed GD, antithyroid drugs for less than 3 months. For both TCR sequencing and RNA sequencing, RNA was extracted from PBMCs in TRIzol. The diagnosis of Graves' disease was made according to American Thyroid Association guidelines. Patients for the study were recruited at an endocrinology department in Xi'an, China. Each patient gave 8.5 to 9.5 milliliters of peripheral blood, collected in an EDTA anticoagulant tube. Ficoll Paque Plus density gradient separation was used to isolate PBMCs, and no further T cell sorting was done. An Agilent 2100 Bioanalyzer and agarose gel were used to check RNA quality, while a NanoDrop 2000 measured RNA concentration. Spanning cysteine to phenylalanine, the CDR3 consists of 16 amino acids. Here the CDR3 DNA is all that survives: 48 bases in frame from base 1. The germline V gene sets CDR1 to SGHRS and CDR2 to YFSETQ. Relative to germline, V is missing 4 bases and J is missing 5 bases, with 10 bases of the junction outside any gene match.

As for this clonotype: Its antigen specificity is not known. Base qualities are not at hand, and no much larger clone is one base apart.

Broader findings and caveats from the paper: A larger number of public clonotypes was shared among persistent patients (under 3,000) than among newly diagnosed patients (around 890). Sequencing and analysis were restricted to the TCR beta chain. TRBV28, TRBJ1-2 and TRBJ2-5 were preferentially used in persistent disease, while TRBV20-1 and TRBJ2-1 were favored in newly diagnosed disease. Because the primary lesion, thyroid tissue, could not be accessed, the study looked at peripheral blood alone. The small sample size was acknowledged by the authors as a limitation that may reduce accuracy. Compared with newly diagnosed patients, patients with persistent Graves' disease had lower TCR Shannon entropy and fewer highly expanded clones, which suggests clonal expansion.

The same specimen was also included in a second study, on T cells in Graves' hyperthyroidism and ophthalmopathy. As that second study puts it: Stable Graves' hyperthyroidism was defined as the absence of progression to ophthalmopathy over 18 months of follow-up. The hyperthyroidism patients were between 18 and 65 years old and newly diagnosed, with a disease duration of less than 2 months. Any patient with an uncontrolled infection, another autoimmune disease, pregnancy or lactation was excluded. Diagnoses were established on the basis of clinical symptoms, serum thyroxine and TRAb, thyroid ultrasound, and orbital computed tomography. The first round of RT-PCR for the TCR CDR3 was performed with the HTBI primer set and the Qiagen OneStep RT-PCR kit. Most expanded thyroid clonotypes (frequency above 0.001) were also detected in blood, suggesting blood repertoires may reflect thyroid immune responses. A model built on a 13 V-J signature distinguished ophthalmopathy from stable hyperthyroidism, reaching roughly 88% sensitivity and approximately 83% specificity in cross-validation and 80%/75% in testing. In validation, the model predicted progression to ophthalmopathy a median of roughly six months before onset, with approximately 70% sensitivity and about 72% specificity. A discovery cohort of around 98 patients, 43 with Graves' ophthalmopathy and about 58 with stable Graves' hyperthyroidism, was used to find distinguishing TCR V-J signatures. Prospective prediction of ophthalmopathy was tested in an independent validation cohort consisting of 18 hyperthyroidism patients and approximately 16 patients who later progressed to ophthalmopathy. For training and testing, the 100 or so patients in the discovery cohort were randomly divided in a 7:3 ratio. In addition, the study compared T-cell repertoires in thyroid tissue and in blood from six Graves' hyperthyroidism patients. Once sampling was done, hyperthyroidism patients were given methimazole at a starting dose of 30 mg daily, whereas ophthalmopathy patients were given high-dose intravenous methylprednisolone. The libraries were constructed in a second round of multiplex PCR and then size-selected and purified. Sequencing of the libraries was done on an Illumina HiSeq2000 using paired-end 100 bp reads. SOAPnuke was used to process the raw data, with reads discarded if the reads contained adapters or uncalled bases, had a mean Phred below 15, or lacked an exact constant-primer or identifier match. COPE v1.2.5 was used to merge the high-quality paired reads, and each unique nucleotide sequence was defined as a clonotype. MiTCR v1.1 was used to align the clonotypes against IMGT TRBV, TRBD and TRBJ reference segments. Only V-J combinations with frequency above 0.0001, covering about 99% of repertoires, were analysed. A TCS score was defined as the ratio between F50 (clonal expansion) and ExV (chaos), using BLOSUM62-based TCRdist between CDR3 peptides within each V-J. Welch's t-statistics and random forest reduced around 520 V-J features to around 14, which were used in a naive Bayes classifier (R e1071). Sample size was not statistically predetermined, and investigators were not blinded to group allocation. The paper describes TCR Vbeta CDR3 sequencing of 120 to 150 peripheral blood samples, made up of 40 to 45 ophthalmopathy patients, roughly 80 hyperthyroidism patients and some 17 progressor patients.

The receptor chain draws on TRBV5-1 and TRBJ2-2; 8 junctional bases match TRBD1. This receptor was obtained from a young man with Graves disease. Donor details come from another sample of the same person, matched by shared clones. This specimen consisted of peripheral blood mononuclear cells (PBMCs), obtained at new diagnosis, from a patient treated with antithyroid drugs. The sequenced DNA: TGCGCCAGCAGCGTGACAGGGGTGGCACGGACCGGGGAGCTGTTTTTT. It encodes CASSVTGVARTGELFF.